What follows are 25 T cell receptor beta chains derived from one specimen sequenced in a study of OX40 agonist ivuxolimab in advanced cancers. Profiling relied on immunoSEQ multiplex PCR, and the TCRdb table lists in-frame clones only, not all of them. Among approximately 35,000 clones, roughly 80% were seen once, and the ten largest hold 15% to 20%. The sample in question was CD4+ or CD8+ T cells sorted from blood, obtained in a trial of the OX40 agonist ivuxolimab. Source of these receptors: an adult with an advanced solid tumor such as melanoma, head and neck, liver or kidney cancer.

The chain joins TRBV6-1 to TRBJ2-7, with D unclear. Looked up from germline, CDR1 is MNHNS and CDR2 is SASEGT. The CDR3 is made up of 12 amino acids. Deletions cut 9 bases from V and 2 bases from J, with 11 bases between. The CDR3 nucleotides are TGTGCCAGTCATTACAGAGCCTACGAGCAGTACTTC. Its translation: CASHYRAYEQYF.

V and J are TRBV28 and TRBJ2-3; 9 nucleotides line up with TRBD2. There are 16 residues in the CDR3. Germline trimming cut 2 bases from V and 5 bases from J; bases unmatched to any gene: 8. The germline CDR1 and CDR2 sequences are MDHEN and SYDVKM. The CDR3 region has the DNA TGTGCCAGCAGTTTAGTAGCGGGAGTTCGTCGAGATACGCAGTATTTT. Its protein is CASSLVAGVRRDTQYF.

The CDR3 protein is CASSRTVNTEAFF. DNA for the CDR3: TGCGCCAGCAGCCGAACAGTGAACACTGAAGCTTTCTTT. The chain has TRBV4-1 and TRBJ1-1; D not certain. CDR1 and CDR2 (germline): MGHRA, YSYEKL. The CDR3 length is 13 residues. V shed 4 bases and J shed 0 bases, with 6 bases lying between them.

V and J are TRBV7-2 and TRBJ2-7; tentative D call: TRBD1 (7 bases). V was trimmed by 4 bases and J by 3 bases, leaving 10 bases between them. The CDR3 runs 13 residues. Germline loops: CDR1 SGHTA, CDR2 FQGNSA. Here the CDR3 DNA reads TGTGCCAGCAGCTGGGGGGACAGCTACGAGCAGTACTTC. It codes for CASSWGDSYEQYF.

By sample fraction, this clone is medium-sized (0.01 to 0.1%). J is TRBJ1-5 and V is TRBV2; TRBD1 might be the D (5 bases). There are 15 residues in the CDR3. Trimming removed 3 bases from V and 1 base from J, with 10 bases in between. The germline gives CDR1 SNHLY, CDR2 FYNNEI. The CDR3 sequence: CASSEWGGSNQPQHF. CDR3 in DNA: TGTGCCAGCAGTGAGTGGGGGGGAAGCAATCAGCCCCAGCATTTT.

The genes are TRBV13 and TRBJ2-2; unclear D gene. The ends were cut back, 0 bases at V and 6 bases at J, with 5 bases in the middle. The CDR3 is 13 amino acids. CDR1 PRHDT and CDR2 FYEKMQ come from the germline V gene (reference sequence). CDR3 coding DNA: TGTGCCAGCAGCTTAGGCGTCCCCGGGGAGCTGTTTTTT. Translation: CASSLGVPGELFF.

The chain carries TRBV10-1 and TRBJ1-1, with D possibly TRBD1 on 6 matching bases. Trimming removed 6 bases from V and 6 bases from J, with 17 bases in between. Germline assignment: CDR1 WNHNN and CDR2 SYGVQD (reference sequence). CDR3 length equals 14 residues. CDR3 loop: CASSRDTVQSEAFF. In DNA, the CDR3 is TGCGCCAGCAGCCGGGACACTGTCCAATCTGAAGCTTTCTTT.

The chain combines TRBV28 with TRBJ1-6, with D possibly matching TRBD1 (5 bases). Trimming took off 4 bases at V and 2 bases at J, with 9 bases between the two ends. The CDR3 is made up of 15 amino acids. Germline values: CDR1 MDHEN, CDR2 SYDVKM. For the CDR3, the DNA is TGTGCCAGCAGTTCAGGGCCAGCCTATAATTCACCCCTCCACTTT. Amino acid sequence: CASSSGPAYNSPLHF. The entire variable domain, with the rest obtained from reference TRBV28 and TRBJ1-6, is as follows: DVKVTQSSRYLVKRTGEKVFLECVQDMDHENMFWYRQDPGLGLRLIYFSYDVKMKEKGDIPEGYSVSREKKERFSLILESASTNQTSMYLCASSSGPAYNSPLHFGNGTRLTVT.

The chain combines TRBV5-4 with TRBJ2-1, with unresolved D. Trimming took 3 bases from V and 7 from J, leaving 8 bases between them. Germline CDR1 and CDR2: SGHNT and YYREEE (reference sequence). The CDR3 runs 12 residues. The CDR3 bases are TGTGCCAGCAGCTCGAAGAGGAATGAGCAGTTCTTC. As protein: CASSSKRNEQFF. The entire variable domain, with the rest obtained from reference TRBV5-4 and TRBJ2-1, is as follows: ETGVTQSPTHLIKTRGQQVTLRCSSQSGHNTVSWYQQALGQGPQFIFQYYREEENGRGNFPPRFSGLQFPNYSSELNVNALELDDSALYLCASSSKRNEQFFGPGTRLTVL.

This rearrangement joins TRBV5-8 to TRBJ2-3; 8 nucleotides line up with TRBD2. Germline loops: CDR1 SGHTS, CDR2 YDEGEE. The CDR3 spans 15 residues. Unmatched junction bases numbered 10, after V lost 4 bases and J lost 6 bases. In DNA form, the CDR3 reads TGTGCCAGCAGCCCTTTCCGGGGGGGCTGGGATACGCAGTATTTT. Its translation is CASSPFRGGWDTQYF.

This clone has only one observation. The CDR3 nucleotides read TGTGCCACCAGCAGAGCGGGAGGCAGCACAGATACGCAGTATTTT. It is translated as CATSRAGGSTDTQYF. This chain links TRBV15 with TRBJ2-3; TRBD2 matches at 7 bases. V lost 1 base, J lost 0 bases, and 1 base stayed unmatched. The CDR3 loop spans 15 amino acids. Per the germline V gene, CDR1 is LNHNV and CDR2 is YYDKDF (reference sequence).

The V call is TRBV7-6, the J call TRBJ2-7; tentative D call: TRBD2 (5 bases). Deletions cut 5 bases from V and 3 bases from J, with 11 bases between. CDR3 length: 13 residues. Per the germline V gene, CDR1 is SGHVS and CDR2 is FNYEAQ. The CDR3 spells CASSPSRGYEQYF. CDR3 coding DNA: TGTGCCAGCAGCCCCTCTCGGGGCTACGAGCAGTACTTC.

The rearrangement joins TRBV19 to TRBJ2-1; D not resolved. This CDR3 has 14 residues. The germline V gene has CDR1 LNHDA and CDR2 SQIVND (reference sequence). V dropped 7 bases and J dropped 12 bases, with 22 bases sitting between them. CDR3 residues: CASKRVPPSDVQFF. The CDR3 DNA reads as TGTGCCAGTAAACGAGTTCCCCCCTCCGATGTGCAGTTCTTC.

The chain is built from TRBV7-2 and TRBJ1-1, with D uncertain. CDR1 and CDR2 (germline): SGHTA, FQGNSA. The CDR3 sequence is 12 residues long. Trimming cost V 2 bases and J 3 bases, with 4 bases left between them. CDR3 sequence (DNA): TGTGCCAGCAGCTTAAGATACACTGAAGCTTTCTTT. Its translation: CASSLRYTEAFF.

This clone showed up just a few times. The V gene is TRBV14, the J gene TRBJ2-2, with 8 bases that match TRBD2. In germline, CDR1 is SGHDN, CDR2 FVKESK. V lost 0 bases, J lost 6 bases, and 6 bases stayed unmatched. This CDR3 region has 16 residues. The DNA for the CDR3 is TGTGCCAGCAGCCAAGATCTAGCGGGTCCCCCCGGGGAGCTGTTTTTT. Residues: CASSQDLAGPPGELFF.

The chain employs TRBV7-2 and TRBJ2-1; TRBD1 matches 7 bases. The V gene's germline CDR1 is SGHTA and CDR2 FQGNSA. CDR3 length equals 15 residues. V was pared by 1 base and J by 3 bases, with 3 bases of the junction left unmatched. The CDR3 nucleotides are TGTGCCAGCAGCTTAGAAGGGACAGACTACAATGAGCAGTTCTTC. Protein sequence: CASSLEGTDYNEQFF.

The chain uses TRBV4-1 and TRBJ2-6, with unresolved D. V was trimmed by 4 bases and J by 3 bases, leaving 10 bases between them. Germline-derived CDR1 and CDR2 are MGHRA and YSYEKL. The CDR3 runs to 15 residues. The CDR3 loop is CASSPLWGGANVLTF. In DNA, the CDR3 is TGCGCCAGCAGCCCCCTTTGGGGTGGGGCCAACGTCCTGACTTTC.

The chain combines TRBV29-1 with TRBJ2-6, with D perhaps matching TRBD1 or TRBD2 (7 bases each). This CDR3 region has 14 residues. CDR1 SQVTM and CDR2 ANQGSEA come from the germline V gene. CDR3 nucleotide sequence: TGCAGTACTCAGGGGGGGACTGGGGCCAACGTCCTGACTTTC. It specifies CSTQGGTGANVLTF.

The rearrangement links TRBV4-1 to TRBJ2-1; 9 bases are a match to TRBD2. Germline CDR1 MGHRA, CDR2 YSYEKL. With 1 base clipped from V and 2 bases from J, the junction kept 3 bases outside the gene matches. CDR3 length: 16 residues. DNA for the CDR3: TGCGCCAGCAGCCAAGTGGGCGGGGGGGCCTACAATGAGCAGTTCTTC. Translating gives CASSQVGGGAYNEQFF.

This clone was seen more than once but under ten times. The chain is built from TRBV2 and TRBJ2-7; D gene uncertain. Trimming took off 10 bases at V and 3 bases at J, with 13 bases between the two ends. Germline V CDR1 and CDR2: SNHLY, FYNNEI. This CDR3 comprises 12 residues. The CDR3 bases are TGTGCCACGGGTGAGGCGAACTACGAGCAGTACTTC. This gives the protein CATGEANYEQYF.

The chain employs TRBV29-1 and TRBJ2-7; TRBD1 agrees at 8 bases. The V segment lost 6 bases and the J segment 2 bases; nucleotides outside the gene matches: 6. CDR1 is SQVTM, CDR2 ANQGSEA, per germline. The CDR3 is 13 residues long. CDR3 sequence: CSVPGQEPYEQYF. For the CDR3, the DNA is TGCAGCGTACCGGGACAGGAACCCTACGAGCAGTACTTC.

This clone was observed a single time. This chain connects TRBV5-8 to TRBJ1-1; D might be TRBD1 (6 bases). This CDR3 contains 13 residues. The V and J ends lost 7 bases and 0 bases respectively, with 10 bases between them. Germline CDR1 and CDR2: SGHTS and YDEGEE. The CDR3 spells CASARDMNTEAFF. CDR3 nucleotide sequence: TGTGCCAGCGCCAGGGACATGAACACTGAAGCTTTCTTT.

V and J are TRBV5-4 and TRBJ2-7; the match to TRBD2 covers 8 bases. The CDR3 is 12 residues long. The junction had 8 bases not matched to a gene; V was cut back by 3 bases and J by 12 bases. The germline V gene has CDR1 SGHNT and CDR2 YYREEE (reference sequence). Here the CDR3 reads CASSSSGTRWYF. The DNA for the CDR3 is TGTGCCAGCAGCTCATCCGGGACTAGATGGTACTTC.

The J gene is TRBJ2-5, the V gene TRBV9, with unresolved D. CDR3 size: 14 residues. In germline, CDR1 is SGDLS, CDR2 YYNGEE. Trimming took off 4 bases at V and 1 base at J, with 11 bases between the two ends. The CDR3: CASSSPSSQETQYF. The CDR3 DNA follows: TGTGCCAGCAGCTCCCCCTCCTCCCAAGAGACCCAGTACTTC. The full variable domain, completed using reference TRBV9 and TRBJ2-5, is DSGVTQTPKHLITATGQRVTLRCSPRSGDLSVYWYQQSLDQGLQFLIQYYNGEERAKGNILERFSAQQFPDLHSELNLSSLELGDSALYFCASSSPSSQETQYFGPGTRLLVL.

This CDR3 is CSVEFLGSSYNEQFF. The CDR3 DNA is TGCAGCGTTGAATTTCTTGGGAGCTCCTACAATGAGCAGTTCTTC. This chain links TRBV29-1 with TRBJ2-1, with D possibly TRBD2 on 5 matching bases. V shed 2 bases and J shed 0 bases, with 11 bases lying between them. The CDR3 runs 15 residues. CDR1 is SQVTM and CDR2 is ANQGSEA in the germline V gene.